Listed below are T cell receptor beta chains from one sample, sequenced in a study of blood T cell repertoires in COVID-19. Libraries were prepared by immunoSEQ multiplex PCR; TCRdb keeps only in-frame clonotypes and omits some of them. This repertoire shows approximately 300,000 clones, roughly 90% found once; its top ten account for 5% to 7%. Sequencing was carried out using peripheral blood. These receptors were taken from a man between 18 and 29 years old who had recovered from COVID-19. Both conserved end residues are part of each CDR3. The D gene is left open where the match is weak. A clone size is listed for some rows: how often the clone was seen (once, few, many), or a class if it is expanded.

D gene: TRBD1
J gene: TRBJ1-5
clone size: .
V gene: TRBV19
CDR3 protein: CASRPPLGTGKSQPQHF
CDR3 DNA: TGTGCCAGTCGGCCCCCGTTGGGGACAGGGAAGAGTCAGCCCCAGCATTTT

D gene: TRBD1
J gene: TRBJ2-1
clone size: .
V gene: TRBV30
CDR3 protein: CAWSVGRGTYNEQFF
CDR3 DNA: TGTGCCTGGAGTGTAGGCAGGGGGACCTACAATGAGCAGTTCTTC

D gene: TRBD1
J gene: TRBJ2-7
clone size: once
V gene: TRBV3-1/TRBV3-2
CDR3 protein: CASSQVTGGEQYF
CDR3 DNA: TGTGCCAGCAGCCAAGTGACAGGGGGCGAGCAGTACTTC

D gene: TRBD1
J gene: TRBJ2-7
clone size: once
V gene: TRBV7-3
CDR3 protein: CASSRTGGVYEQYF
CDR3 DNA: TGTGCCAGCAGTCGGACAGGGGGCGTCTACGAGCAGTACTTC

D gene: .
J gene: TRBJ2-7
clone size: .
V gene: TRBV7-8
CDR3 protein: CASSLETQSSYEQYF
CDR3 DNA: TGTGCCAGCAGCTTAGAAACTCAAAGCTCCTACGAGCAGTACTTC

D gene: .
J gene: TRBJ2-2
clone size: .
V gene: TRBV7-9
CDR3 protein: CASSLEQEVRSGELFF
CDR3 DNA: TGTGCCAGCAGCTTAGAACAGGAAGTAAGGTCCGGGGAGCTGTTTTTT

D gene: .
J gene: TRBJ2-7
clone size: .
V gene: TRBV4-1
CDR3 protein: CASSQDERETYEQYF
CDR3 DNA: TGCGCCAGCAGCCAAGATGAACGGGAGACCTACGAGCAGTACTTC

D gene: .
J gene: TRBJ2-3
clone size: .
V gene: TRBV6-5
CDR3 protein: CASSYQAPSTDTQYF
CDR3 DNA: TGTGCCAGCAGTTACCAGGCACCGAGCACAGATACGCAGTATTTT

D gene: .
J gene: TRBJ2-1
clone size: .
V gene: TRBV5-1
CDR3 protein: CASSTVRGEQFF
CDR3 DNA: TGCGCCAGCAGCACGGTACGGGGTGAGCAGTTCTTC

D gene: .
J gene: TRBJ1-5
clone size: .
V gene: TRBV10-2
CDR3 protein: CATHPTASRALQWRPQHF
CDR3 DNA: TGCGCCACCCACCCAACCGCTTCCAGGGCCCTTCAGTGGAGGCCCCAGCATTTT

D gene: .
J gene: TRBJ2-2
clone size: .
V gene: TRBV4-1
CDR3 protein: CASSQDHRAGELFF
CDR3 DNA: TGCGCCAGCAGCCAAGATCACCGGGCCGGGGAGCTGTTTTTT

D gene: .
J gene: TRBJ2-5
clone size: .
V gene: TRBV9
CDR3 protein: CASSRFGRAETQYF
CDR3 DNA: TGTGCCAGCAGCCGTTTCGGGAGAGCAGAGACCCAGTACTTC

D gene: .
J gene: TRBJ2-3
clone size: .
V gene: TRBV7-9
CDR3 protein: CASSLANEDTQYF
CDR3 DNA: TGTGCCAGCAGCTTAGCTAATGAGGATACGCAGTATTTT

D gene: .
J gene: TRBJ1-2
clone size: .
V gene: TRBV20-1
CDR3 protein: CSASDSNYGYTF
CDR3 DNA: TGCAGTGCTAGTGACAGTAACTATGGCTACACCTTC

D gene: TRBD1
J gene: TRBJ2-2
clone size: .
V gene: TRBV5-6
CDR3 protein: CASSLGQGIGELFF
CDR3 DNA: TGTGCCAGCAGCTTGGGACAGGGTATCGGGGAGCTGTTTTTT

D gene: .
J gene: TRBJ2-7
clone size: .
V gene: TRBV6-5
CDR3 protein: CASRTQGGTYEQYF
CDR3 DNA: TGTGCCAGCCGAACCCAGGGCGGGACCTACGAGCAGTACTTC

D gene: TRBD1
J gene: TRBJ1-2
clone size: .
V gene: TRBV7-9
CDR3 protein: CASSLTGGDLNGYTF
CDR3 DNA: TGTGCCAGCAGCTTGACAGGGGGCGATCTTAATGGCTACACCTTC

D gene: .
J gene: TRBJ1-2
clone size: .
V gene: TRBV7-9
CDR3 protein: CASSFTTGSPHGGYTF
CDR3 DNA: TGTGCCAGCAGCTTTACGACGGGGAGCCCCCATGGGGGCTACACCTTC

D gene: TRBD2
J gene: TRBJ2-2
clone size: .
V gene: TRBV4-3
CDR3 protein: CASSQHHLAGGPGELFF
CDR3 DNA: TGCGCCAGCAGCCAGCATCATTTAGCGGGGGGGCCCGGGGAGCTGTTTTTT

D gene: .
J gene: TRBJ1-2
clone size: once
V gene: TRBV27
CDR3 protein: CASSSSPGFYGYTF
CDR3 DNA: TGTGCCAGCAGTTCGTCACCAGGGTTCTATGGCTACACCTTC

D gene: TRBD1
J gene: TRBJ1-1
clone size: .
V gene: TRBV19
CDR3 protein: CASTPTGVNTEAFF
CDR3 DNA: TGTGCCAGTACCCCGACAGGGGTGAACACTGAAGCTTTCTTT

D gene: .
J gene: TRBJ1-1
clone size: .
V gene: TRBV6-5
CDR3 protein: CASSPRGRGNTEAFF
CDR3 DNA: TGTGCCAGCAGTCCCCGGGGTCGGGGGAACACTGAAGCTTTCTTT

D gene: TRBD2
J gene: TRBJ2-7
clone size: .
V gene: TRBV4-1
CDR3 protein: CASSQATSAYLYEQYF
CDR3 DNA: TGCGCCAGCAGCCAGGCTACTAGCGCCTACCTGTACGAGCAGTACTTC

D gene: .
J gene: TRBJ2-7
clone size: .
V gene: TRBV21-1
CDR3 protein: CASSKPDSSYEQYF
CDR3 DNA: TGTGCCAGCAGCAAACCAGACAGTTCCTACGAGCAGTACTTC

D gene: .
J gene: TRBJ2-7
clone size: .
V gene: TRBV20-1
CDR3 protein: CSASWSATYEQYF
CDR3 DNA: TGCAGTGCTAGTTGGAGCGCTACCTACGAGCAGTACTTC

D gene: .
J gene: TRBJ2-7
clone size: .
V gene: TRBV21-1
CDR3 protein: CASSKASFFGAYEQYF
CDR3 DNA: TGTGCCAGCAGCAAAGCTTCCTTTTTCGGGGCCTACGAGCAGTACTTC

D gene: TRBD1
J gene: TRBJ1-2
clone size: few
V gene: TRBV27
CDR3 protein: CASSSGQNYGYTF
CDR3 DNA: TGTGCCAGCAGTTCGGGACAGAACTATGGCTACACCTTC

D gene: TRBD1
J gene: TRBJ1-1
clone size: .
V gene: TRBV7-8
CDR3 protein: CASSSATGGTEAFF
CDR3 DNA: TGTGCCAGCAGCTCCGCGACAGGGGGGACTGAAGCTTTCTTT

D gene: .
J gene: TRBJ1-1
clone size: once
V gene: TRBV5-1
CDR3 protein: CASSLVSEAGTEAFF
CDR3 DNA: TGCGCCAGCAGCTTGGTGTCCGAGGCGGGTACTGAAGCTTTCTTT

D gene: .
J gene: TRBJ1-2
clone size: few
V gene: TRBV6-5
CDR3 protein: CASSSQDRQLYGYTF
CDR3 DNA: TGTGCCAGCAGCTCACAGGATAGACAGCTCTATGGCTACACCTTC

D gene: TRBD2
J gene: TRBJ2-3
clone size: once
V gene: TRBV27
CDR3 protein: CASSLWTSGTSTDTQYF
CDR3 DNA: TGTGCCAGCAGCCTATGGACTAGCGGGACGAGCACAGATACGCAGTATTTT

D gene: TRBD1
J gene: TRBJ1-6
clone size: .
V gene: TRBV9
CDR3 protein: CASSADRGGSPLHF
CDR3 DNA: TGTGCCAGCAGCGCCGACAGGGGAGGGTCACCCCTCCACTTT

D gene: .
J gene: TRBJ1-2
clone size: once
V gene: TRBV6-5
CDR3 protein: CASSYSPGTNYGYTF
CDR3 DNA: TGTGCCAGCAGTTACTCGCCCGGGACTAACTATGGCTACACCTTC

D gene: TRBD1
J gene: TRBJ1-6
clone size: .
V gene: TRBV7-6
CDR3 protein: CASSRLGQGVGVNNSPLHF
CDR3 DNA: TGTGCCAGCAGTCGACTTGGACAGGGGGTAGGGGTGAATAATTCACCCCTCCACTTT

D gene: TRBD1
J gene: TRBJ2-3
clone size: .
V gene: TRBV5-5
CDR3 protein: CASLGQADTQYF
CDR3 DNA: TGTGCCAGTTTGGGACAGGCCGATACGCAGTATTTT

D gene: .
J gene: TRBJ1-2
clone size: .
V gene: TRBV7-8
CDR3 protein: CASSPGTLGYTF
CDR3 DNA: TGTGCCAGCAGCCCGGGGACTTTGGGCTACACCTTC

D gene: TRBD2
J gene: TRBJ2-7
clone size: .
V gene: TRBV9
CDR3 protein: CASSVGAGVLYEQYF
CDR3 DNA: TGTGCCAGCAGCGTAGGAGCGGGGGTCCTCTACGAGCAGTACTTC

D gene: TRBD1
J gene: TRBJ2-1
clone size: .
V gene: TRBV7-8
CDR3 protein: CASSLATGTGVGTYNEQFF
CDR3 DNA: TGTGCCAGCAGCTTAGCTACTGGGACAGGGGTTGGAACCTACAATGAGCAGTTCTTC

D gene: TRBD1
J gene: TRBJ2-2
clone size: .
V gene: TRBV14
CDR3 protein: CASSPRQGIPGELFF
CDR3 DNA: TGTGCCAGCAGCCCTCGACAGGGGATCCCCGGGGAGCTGTTTTTT

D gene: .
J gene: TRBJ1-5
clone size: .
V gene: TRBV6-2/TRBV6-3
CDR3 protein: CASSSAMNQPQHF
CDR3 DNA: TGTGCCAGCAGTTCTGCGATGAATCAGCCCCAGCATTTT

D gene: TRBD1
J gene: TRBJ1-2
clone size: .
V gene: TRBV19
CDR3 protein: CASSMQGAQFYGYTF
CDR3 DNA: TGTGCCAGTAGTATGCAGGGGGCGCAATTCTATGGCTACACCTTC

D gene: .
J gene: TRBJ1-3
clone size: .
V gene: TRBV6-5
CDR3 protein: CASGGGRGAGNTIYF
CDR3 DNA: TGTGCCAGCGGCGGGGGTAGGGGCGCTGGAAACACCATATATTTT

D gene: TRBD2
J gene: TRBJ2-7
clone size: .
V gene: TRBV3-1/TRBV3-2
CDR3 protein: CASSWGLAGAAPYEQYF
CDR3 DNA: TGTGCCAGCAGTTGGGGACTAGCGGGAGCCGCACCCTACGAGCAGTACTTC

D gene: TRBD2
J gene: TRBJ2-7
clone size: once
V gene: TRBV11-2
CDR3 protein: CASRPVAGGLAYEQYF
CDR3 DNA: TGTGCCAGCAGACCAGTCGCGGGGGGTTTGGCCTACGAGCAGTACTTC

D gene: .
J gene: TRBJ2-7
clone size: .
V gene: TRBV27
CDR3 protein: CASSWAGSYEQYF
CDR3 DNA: TGTGCCAGCAGTTGGGCGGGGTCCTACGAGCAGTACTTC

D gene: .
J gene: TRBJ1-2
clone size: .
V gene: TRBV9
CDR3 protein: CASSSWDTPNYGYTF
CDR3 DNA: TGTGCCAGCAGCTCCTGGGACACACCTAACTATGGCTACACCTTC

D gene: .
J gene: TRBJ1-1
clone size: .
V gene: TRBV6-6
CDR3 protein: CASAGHMNTEAFF
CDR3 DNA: TGTGCCAGCGCTGGACACATGAACACTGAAGCTTTCTTT

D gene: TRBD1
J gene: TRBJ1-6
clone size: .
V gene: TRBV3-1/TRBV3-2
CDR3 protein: CASSLGQGYNSPLHF
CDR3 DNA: TGTGCCAGCAGCTTGGGACAGGGTTATAATTCACCCCTCCACTTT

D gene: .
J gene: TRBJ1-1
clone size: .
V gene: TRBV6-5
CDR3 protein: CASSLRQVSYEAFF
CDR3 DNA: TGTGCCAGCAGTCTCAGACAGGTGTCATATGAAGCTTTCTTT

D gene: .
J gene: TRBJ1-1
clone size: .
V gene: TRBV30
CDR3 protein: CAWSGTVNTEAFF
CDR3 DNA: TGTGCCTGGAGTGGCACAGTGAACACTGAAGCTTTCTTT

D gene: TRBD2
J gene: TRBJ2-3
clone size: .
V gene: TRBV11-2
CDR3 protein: CASSSYPAGESTDTQYF
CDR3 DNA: TGTGCCAGCAGCTCATACCCAGCGGGGGAGAGCACAGATACGCAGTATTTT

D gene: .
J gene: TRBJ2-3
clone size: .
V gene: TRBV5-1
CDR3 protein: CASSYTSTDTQYF
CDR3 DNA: TGCGCCAGCAGCTATACTAGCACAGATACGCAGTATTTT

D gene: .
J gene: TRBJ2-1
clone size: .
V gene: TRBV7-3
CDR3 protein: CASSSGTPSYNEQFF
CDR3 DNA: TGTGCCAGCAGCTCCGGGACACCGTCCTACAATGAGCAGTTCTTC

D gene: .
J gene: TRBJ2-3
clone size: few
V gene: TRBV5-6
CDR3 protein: CASSSLGAVDTQYF
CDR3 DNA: TGTGCCAGCAGTTCGCTGGGGGCGGTGGATACGCAGTATTTT